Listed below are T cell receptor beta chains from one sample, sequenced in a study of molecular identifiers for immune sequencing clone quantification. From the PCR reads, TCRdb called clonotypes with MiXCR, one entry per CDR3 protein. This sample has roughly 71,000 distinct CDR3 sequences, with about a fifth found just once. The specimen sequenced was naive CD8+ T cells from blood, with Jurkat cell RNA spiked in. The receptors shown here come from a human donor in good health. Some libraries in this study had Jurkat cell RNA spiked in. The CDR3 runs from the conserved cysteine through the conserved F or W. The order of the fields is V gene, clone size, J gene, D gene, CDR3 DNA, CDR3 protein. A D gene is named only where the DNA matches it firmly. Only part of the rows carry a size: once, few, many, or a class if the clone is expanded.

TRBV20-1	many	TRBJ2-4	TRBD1	TGCAGTGCTAGAGTCCGGGACAGCTCAAAAAACATTCAGTACTTC	CSARVRDSSKNIQYF
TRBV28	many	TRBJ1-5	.	TGTGCCAGCAGTTTATTCGGGGGGAAAAATCAGCCCCAGCATTTT	CASSLFGGKNQPQHF
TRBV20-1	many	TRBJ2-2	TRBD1	TGCAGTGCTAGAGGACAGGGTGTCACCGGGGAGCTGTTTTTT	CSARGQGVTGELFF
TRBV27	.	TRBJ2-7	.	TGTGCCAGCAGTTTGGTACTGAATTCACGGGAGCAGTACTTC	CASSLVLNSREQYF
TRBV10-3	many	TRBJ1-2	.	TGTGCCATCAGTGACGGAGTCTCTAATGGCTACACCTTC	CAISDGVSNGYTF
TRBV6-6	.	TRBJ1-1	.	TGTGCCAGCAGTTACGTCTCCAACACTGAAGCTTTCTTT	CASSYVSNTEAFF
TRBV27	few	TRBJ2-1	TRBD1	TGTGCCAGCAGTTTGGGGACAGGGGGCAGAGGGCAGTTCTTC	CASSLGTGGRGQFF
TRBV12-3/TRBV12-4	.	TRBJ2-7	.	TGTGCCAGCAGTCCAGCAGGGCCCTCTGGTGAGCAGTACTTC	CASSPAGPSGEQYF
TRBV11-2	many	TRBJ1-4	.	TGTGCCAGCAGCAAAAGGGCCTCAGCAGAAGAAAAACTGTTTTTT	CASSKRASAEEKLFF
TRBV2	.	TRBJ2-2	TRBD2	TGTGCCAGCAGTGAAGCCCGACTAGCACTACGGACCGGGGAGCTGTTTTTT	CASSEARLALRTGELFF
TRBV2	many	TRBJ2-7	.	TGTGCCAGCAGTGAAGCGAGCTACGCGGAGTCTTACGAGCAGTACTTC	CASSEASYAESYEQYF
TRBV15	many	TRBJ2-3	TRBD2	TGTGCCACCAGCAGAGATGTAGCGGGAGCAGATACGCAGTATTTT	CATSRDVAGADTQYF
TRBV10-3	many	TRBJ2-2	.	TGTGCCATCAGTGGGAATGGGGGAACCGGGGAGCTGTTTTTT	CAISGNGGTGELFF
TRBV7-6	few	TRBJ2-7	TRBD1	TGTGCCAGCAGCAGCCGAGGACAGGGGGCTATTCACGAGCAGTACTTC	CASSSRGQGAIHEQYF
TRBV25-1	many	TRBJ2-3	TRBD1	TGTGCCAGCAGTGCAACAGGGGGCTCAGCCACAGATACGCAGTATTTT	CASSATGGSATDTQYF
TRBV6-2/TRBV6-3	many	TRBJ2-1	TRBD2	TGTGCCAGCAGCCCCTCGCTAGCGGGAGCCTACAATGAGCAGTTCTTC	CASSPSLAGAYNEQFF
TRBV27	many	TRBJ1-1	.	TGTGCCAGCAGTTTAATGGTTGGAAGGAACACTGAAGCTTTCTTT	CASSLMVGRNTEAFF
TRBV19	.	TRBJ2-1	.	TGTGCCAGTAGTATAAGCTCCTACAATGAGCAGTTCTTC	CASSISSYNEQFF
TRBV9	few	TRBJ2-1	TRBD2	TGTGCCAGCAGCCCAATGGGACTAGCGGACAATGAGCAGTTCTTC	CASSPMGLADNEQFF
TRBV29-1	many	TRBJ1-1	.	TGCAGCGTTGGAGGACAGCTGAACACTGAAGCTTTCTTT	CSVGGQLNTEAFF
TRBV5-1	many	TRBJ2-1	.	TGCGCCAGCAGCTTGCGGAAAGCGGGTCAGGATGGGCAGTTCTTC	CASSLRKAGQDGQFF
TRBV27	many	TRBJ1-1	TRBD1	TGTGCCAGCAGTTGGCAGGGGGCGTTTACTGAAGCTTTCTTT	CASSWQGAFTEAFF
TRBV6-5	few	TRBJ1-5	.	TGTGCCAGCAGTTACGGTCTCACGGCGCCCCAGCATTTT	CASSYGLTAPQHF
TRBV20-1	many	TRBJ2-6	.	TGCAGTGCTAACCACAGGGTATCTGGGGCCAACGTCCTGACTTTC	CSANHRVSGANVLTF
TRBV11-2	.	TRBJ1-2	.	TGTGCCAGCAGCTTGGACTGGGGCTACACCTTC	CASSLDWGYTF
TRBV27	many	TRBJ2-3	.	TGTGCCAGCGGGGGGCAGTATTTT	CASGGQYF
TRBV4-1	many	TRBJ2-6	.	TGCGCCAGCAGCCAAATCGCTGGGGCCAACGTCCTGACTTTC	CASSQIAGANVLTF
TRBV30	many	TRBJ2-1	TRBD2	TGTGCCTGGCCCCCCGGAGCGGGGCAATACAATGAGCAGTTCTTC	CAWPPGAGQYNEQFF
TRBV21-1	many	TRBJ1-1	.	TGTGCCAGCAGCAACGTCGGCGCAGGGGACGCGGGGAACACTGAAGCTTTCTTT	CASSNVGAGDAGNTEAFF
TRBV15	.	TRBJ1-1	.	TGTGCCACCAGCAGAGGGGGGGAGCACACTGAAGCTTTCTTT	CATSRGGEHTEAFF
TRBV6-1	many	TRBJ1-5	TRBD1	TGTGCCAGCAGTGGACATACAGGGGGAAATCAGCCCCAGCATTTT	CASSGHTGGNQPQHF
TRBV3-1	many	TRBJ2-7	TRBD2	TGTGCCAGCAGCCAAGAATCCGGGACTAGCGGGTACGAGCAGTACTTC	CASSQESGTSGYEQYF
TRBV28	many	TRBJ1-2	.	TGTGCCAGCAGTTTATCCCCAGGGCTGGGGAGGTATGGCTACACCTTC	CASSLSPGLGRYGYTF
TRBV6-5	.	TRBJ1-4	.	TGTGCCAGCAGTTACTATACAGGCGATAATGAAAAACTGTTTTTT	CASSYYTGDNEKLFF
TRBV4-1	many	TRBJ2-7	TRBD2	TGCGCCAGCAGCCAAGATAAAGGACTAGCTGTGGCGTACTTC	CASSQDKGLAVAYF
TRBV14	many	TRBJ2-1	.	TGTGCCAGCAGCCCGGGACTGCCATTTCACAATGAGCAGTTCTTC	CASSPGLPFHNEQFF
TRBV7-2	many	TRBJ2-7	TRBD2	TGTGCCAGCAGCTTATCGCCCGCTAGCGGGAGGAGCTCCTACGAGCAGTACTTC	CASSLSPASGRSSYEQYF
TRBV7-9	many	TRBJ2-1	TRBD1	TGTGCCAGCAGCCAGGACAGGGACTACAATGAGCAGTTCTTC	CASSQDRDYNEQFF
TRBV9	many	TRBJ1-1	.	TGTGCCAGCAGCGTACTTTTGAACACTGAAGCTTTCTTT	CASSVLLNTEAFF
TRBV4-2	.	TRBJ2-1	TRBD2	TGTGCCAGCAGCCAAGAGGGACCAGCGGGGGAGAGCAATGAGCAGTTCTTC	CASSQEGPAGESNEQFF
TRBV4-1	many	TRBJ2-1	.	TGCGCCAGCAGCCAAAAACAGGGCCCTGGGGTCAATGAGCAGTTCTTC	CASSQKQGPGVNEQFF
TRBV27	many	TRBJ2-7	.	TGTGCCAGCAGTTTATCGTCGGCAGCCCGGGAGCAGTACTTC	CASSLSSAAREQYF
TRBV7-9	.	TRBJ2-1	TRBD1	TGTGCCAGCAGCTTAATCCGGGACAGGGACAATGAGCAGTTCTTC	CASSLIRDRDNEQFF
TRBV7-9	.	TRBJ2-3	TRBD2	TGTGCCAGCATCCTAAGCTGGGGGCTAGCGGGAGTCACAGATTCGCGGTATTTT	CASILSWGLAGVTDSRYF
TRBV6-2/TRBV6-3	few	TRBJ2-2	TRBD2	TGTGCCAGCAGTTACCCACTAGCGGGAGGGAACACCGGGGAGCTGTTTTTT	CASSYPLAGGNTGELFF
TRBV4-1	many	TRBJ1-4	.	TGCGCCAGCAGACGTGGGCCTACAACTAATGAAAAACTGTTTTTT	CASRRGPTTNEKLFF
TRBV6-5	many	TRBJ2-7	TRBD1	TGTGCCAGCAGCCCCTGGACAGGGGGCGACGAGCAGTACTTC	CASSPWTGGDEQYF
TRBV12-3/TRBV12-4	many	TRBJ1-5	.	TGTGCCAGCACCGTTGACAGAGATCAGCCCCAGCATTTT	CASTVDRDQPQHF
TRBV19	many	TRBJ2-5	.	TGTGCCAGTAGTCCGACCGGTGGGACTTTACAAGAGACCCAGTACTTC	CASSPTGGTLQETQYF
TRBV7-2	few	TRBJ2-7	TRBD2	TGTGCCAGCAGGTCGACTAGCGGGAGGTCCTACGAGCAGTACTTC	CASRSTSGRSYEQYF
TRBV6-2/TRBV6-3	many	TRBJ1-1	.	TGTGCCTACAGTTACGGGGCGGGGACTGAAGCTTTCTTT	CAYSYGAGTEAFF
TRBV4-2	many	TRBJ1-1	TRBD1	TGTGCCAGCAGCCAAGAAGGGACAGTACAACCTGAAGCTTTCTTT	CASSQEGTVQPEAFF
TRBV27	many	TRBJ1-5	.	TGTGCCAGCAGTTTATTGAGACATGATCAGCCCCAGCATTTT	CASSLLRHDQPQHF
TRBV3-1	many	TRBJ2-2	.	TGTGCCAGCAGCCTTACGAACACCGGGGAGCTGTTTTTT	CASSLTNTGELFF
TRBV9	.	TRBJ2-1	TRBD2	TGTGCCAGCAGCCCCAGCGGGGGGAATGAGCAGTTCTTC	CASSPSGGNEQFF
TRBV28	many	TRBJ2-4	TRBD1	TGTGCCGGCAGTCTCCGGACAGGGCCGGACATTCAGTACTTC	CAGSLRTGPDIQYF
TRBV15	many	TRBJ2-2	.	TGTGCCACCACTCATCCCGGGACACAGAACACCGGGGAGCTGTTTTTT	CATTHPGTQNTGELFF
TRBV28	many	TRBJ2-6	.	TGTGCCAGCAGCCAAGGCACAGGGCCACCTGGGGCCAACGTCCTGACTTTC	CASSQGTGPPGANVLTF
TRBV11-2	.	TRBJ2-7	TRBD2	TGTGCCAGCAGCTTATACGGGAGGAGCTCCTACGAGCAGTACTTC	CASSLYGRSSYEQYF
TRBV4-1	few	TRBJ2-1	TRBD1	TGCGCCAGCAGCCCCCAATGGACAGGGGCCCCCAATGAGCAGTTCTTC	CASSPQWTGAPNEQFF